Below, one T cell receptor (beta chain) is given with its context. These data originate in a study of control samples from healthy donors and cancer patients. Profiling relied on immunoSEQ multiplex PCR, and the TCRdb table lists in-frame clones only, not all of them. This sample yields about 51,000 clones, of which 89% are seen a single time; around 1.6% belongs to the top ten. Sequenced: PBMCs. This receptor was taken from a man aged 40-49 years with colorectal cancer.

CDR3 in DNA: TGTGCCAGCTCACCAGACCCCGACACTTTGACTGAAGCTTTCTTT. Its translation: CASSPDPDTLTEAFF. The chain combines TRBV18 with TRBJ1-1, with D unresolved. The CDR3 totals 15 residues. Looked up from germline, CDR1 is KGHSH and CDR2 is LQKENI. Trimming cost V 2 bases and J 5 bases, with 15 bases left between them.